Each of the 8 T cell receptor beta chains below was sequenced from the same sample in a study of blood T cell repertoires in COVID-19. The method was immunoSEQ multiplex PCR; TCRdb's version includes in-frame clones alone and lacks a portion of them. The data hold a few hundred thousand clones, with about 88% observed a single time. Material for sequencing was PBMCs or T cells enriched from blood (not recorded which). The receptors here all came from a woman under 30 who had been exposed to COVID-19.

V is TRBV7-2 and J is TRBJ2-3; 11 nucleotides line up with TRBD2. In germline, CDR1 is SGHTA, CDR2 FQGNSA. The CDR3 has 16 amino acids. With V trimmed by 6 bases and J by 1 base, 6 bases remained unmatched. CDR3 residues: CASRPPGLAGTDTQYF. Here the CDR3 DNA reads TGTGCCAGCAGGCCCCCGGGACTAGCGGGCACAGATACGCAGTATTTT.

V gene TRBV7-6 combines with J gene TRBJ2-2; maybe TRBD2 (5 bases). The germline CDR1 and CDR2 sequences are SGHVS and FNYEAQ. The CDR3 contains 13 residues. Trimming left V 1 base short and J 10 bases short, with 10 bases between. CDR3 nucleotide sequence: TGTGCCAGCAGCTTAGGAGGGAGCCCGGAGCTGTTTTTT. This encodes CASSLGGSPELFF.

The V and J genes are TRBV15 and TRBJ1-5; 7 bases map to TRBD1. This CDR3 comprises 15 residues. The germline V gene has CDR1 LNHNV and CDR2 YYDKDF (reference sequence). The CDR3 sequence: CATADRTTFNQPQHF. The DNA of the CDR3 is TGTGCGACAGCGGACAGGACCACCTTCAATCAGCCCCAGCATTTT.

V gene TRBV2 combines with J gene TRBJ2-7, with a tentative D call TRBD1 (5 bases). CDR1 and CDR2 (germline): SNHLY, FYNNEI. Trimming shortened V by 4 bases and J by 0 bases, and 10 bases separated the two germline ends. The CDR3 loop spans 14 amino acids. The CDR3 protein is CASSGQGPSYEQYF. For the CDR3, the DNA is TGTGCCAGCAGTGGCCAGGGCCCCTCCTACGAGCAGTACTTC.

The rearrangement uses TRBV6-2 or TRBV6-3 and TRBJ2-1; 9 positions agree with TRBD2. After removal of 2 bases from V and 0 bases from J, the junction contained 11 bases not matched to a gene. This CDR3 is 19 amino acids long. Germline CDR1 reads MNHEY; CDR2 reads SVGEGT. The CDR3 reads CASSYLPSGGLSSYNEQFF. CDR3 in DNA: TGTGCCAGCAGTTACCTCCCAAGCGGGGGGCTGAGCTCCTACAATGAGCAGTTCTTC.

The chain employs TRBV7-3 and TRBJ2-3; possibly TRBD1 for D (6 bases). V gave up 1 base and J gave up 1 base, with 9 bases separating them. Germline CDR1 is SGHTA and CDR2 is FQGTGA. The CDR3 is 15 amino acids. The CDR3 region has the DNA TGTGCCAGCAGCTTAAGCAGGGGCGGCACAGATACGCAGTATTTT. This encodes CASSLSRGGTDTQYF. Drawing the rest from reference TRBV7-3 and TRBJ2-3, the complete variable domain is GAGVSQTPSNKVTEKGKYVELRCDPISGHTALYWYRQSLGQGPEFLIYFQGTGAADDSGLPNDRFFAVRPEGSVSTLKIQRTERGDSAVYLCASSLSRGGTDTQYFGPGTRLTVL.

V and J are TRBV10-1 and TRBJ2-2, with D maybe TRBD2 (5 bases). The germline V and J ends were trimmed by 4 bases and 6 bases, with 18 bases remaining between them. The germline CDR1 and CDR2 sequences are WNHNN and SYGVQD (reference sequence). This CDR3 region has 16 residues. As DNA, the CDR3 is TGCGCCAGCAGTGGTCCCACCGGCGGGCTTCCCGGGGAGCTGTTTTTT. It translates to CASSGPTGGLPGELFF.

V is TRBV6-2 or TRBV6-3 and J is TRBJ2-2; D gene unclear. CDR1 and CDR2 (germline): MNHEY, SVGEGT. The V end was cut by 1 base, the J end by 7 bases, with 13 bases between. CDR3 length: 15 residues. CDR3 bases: TGTGCCAGCAGTTACTTTCCAGGATCCGTCGGGGAGCTGTTTTTT. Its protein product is CASSYFPGSVGELFF.